The sequence of this T cell receptor (beta chain) was determined in a study of glioma-infiltrating T cells. Study observations and caveats: Only very few CDR3 sequences appeared in both tissue and blood. Patients with low tissue-blood divergence carried a signature set of shared blood CDR3 motifs.

This clonotype was counted only a few times. What it binds is unknown. TCR alpha and beta CDR3 regions were amplified from RNA using iRepertoire nested multiplex PCR. TCRdb reprocessed the multiplex PCR reads with MiXCR, giving one entry per CDR3 protein. The table lists more than 300,000 distinct CDR3 sequences, approximately 42% of them singletons. Sequencing was performed on glioma tissue, nonneoplastic brain tissue, or PBMCs (not recorded which). This TCR was sampled from a human donor with low-grade glioma or glioblastoma, undergoing nonglioma brain surgery, or in good health (not recorded which).

The CDR3 DNA reads TGTGCCAGCAGCTTAGGCAGCAGGGGCTCTGGAAACACCATATATTTT. Amino acid sequence: CASSLGSRGSGNTIYF. The J gene is TRBJ1-3, the V gene TRBV7-2; TRBD1 might be the D (6 bases). This CDR3 spans 16 amino acids. The V gene lost 1 base and the J gene lost 0 bases, with 10 bases spanning the gap. Germline assignment: CDR1 SGHTA and CDR2 FQGNSA.